The 9 T cell receptor beta chains below were found in one sample sequenced in a study of Ad26.COV2.S vaccination and SARS-CoV-2 variants. Documented treatment: roughly 20 received Ad26.COV2.S at low or high dose, single or two shots; 5 received placebo; per-sample allocation not given. The samples date from day 63 after the first vaccine or placebo injection. Profiling relied on immunoSEQ multiplex PCR, and the TCRdb table lists in-frame clones only, not all of them. The data contain under 500,000 clones, 92% of them singletons. The sample was peripheral blood, taken in a trial of Ad26.COV2.S vaccine versus placebo. Receptors were obtained from a person between 18 and 59 years old who received the Ad26.COV2.S COVID-19 vaccine or a placebo.

The chain joins TRBV6-1 to TRBJ2-7, with D hard to call. Germline V gene sequence: CDR1 MNHNS, CDR2 SASEGT. V lost 2 bases and J lost 3, with 8 bases in between. This CDR3 has 13 residues. The CDR3 sequence is CASSEYRLYEQYF. The CDR3 nucleotides are TGTGCCAGCAGTGAATACAGACTCTACGAGCAGTACTTC.

The chain has TRBV7-8 and TRBJ2-3, with TRBD1 matching over 9 bases. Trimming cost V 3 bases and J 6 bases; bases outside gene matches: 4. Germline CDR1 and CDR2: SGHVS and FQNEAQ. This CDR3 contains 14 residues. CDR3 nucleotide sequence: TGTGCCAGCAGCTTCCGGGACAGGGCGGATACGCAGTATTTT. This translates into CASSFRDRADTQYF.

The rearrangement uses TRBV29-1 and TRBJ2-5; 10 bases are shared with TRBD2. The CDR3 is 13 residues long. The V segment lost 7 bases and the J segment 5 bases; nucleotides outside the gene matches: 7. Germline CDR1 and CDR2: SQVTM and ANQGSEA. DNA of the CDR3: TGCAGCGCTGGTAGCGGGGGGTCGGAGACCCAGTACTTC. Translating it yields CSAGSGGSETQYF.

V gene TRBV6-5 combines with J gene TRBJ2-7; D possibly corresponds to TRBD1 (6 bases). CDR3 length: 14 residues. The germline V gene has CDR1 MNHEY and CDR2 SVGAGI. V shed 2 bases and J shed 2 bases, with 10 bases lying between them. The CDR3 nucleotides read TGTGCCAGCAGTTACACGCGGACAGCCTACGAGCAGTACTTC. Amino acids: CASSYTRTAYEQYF.

The V gene is TRBV4-1, the J gene TRBJ1-1, with D unclear. Per germline, CDR1 MGHRA and CDR2 YSYEKL. V lost 1 base and J 1 base, leaving 7 bases between the germline ends. The length of the CDR3 is 14 residues. The CDR3, as DNA: TGCGCCAGCAGCCAAGGACTGAGGAACACTGAAGCTTTCTTT. Translated, it gives CASSQGLRNTEAFF.

V usage is TRBV19 and J usage is TRBJ2-7; possible D gene TRBD2, 6 bases. V dropped 1 base and J dropped 3 bases, with 13 bases sitting between them. The CDR3 extends over 15 amino acids. Germline CDR1 and CDR2: LNHDA and SQIVND (reference sequence). DNA of the CDR3: TGTGCCAGTAGTATAGGCCGGGGGACCAACTACGAGCAGTACTTC. This gives the protein CASSIGRGTNYEQYF.

V is TRBV7-2 and J is TRBJ2-1; 9 bases align to TRBD2. The CDR3 is 14 residues long. Germline CDR1 and CDR2: SGHTA and FQGNSA. The V and J ends lost 5 bases and 16 bases, in that order; junction bases with no gene match: 15. The CDR3 is CASSPTLTGTSLFF. DNA of the CDR3: TGTGCCAGCAGCCCGACCCTGACCGGGACTAGCCTTTTCTTC.

In its sample, this clone was seen once. This chain links TRBV5-5 with TRBJ2-1; 8 positions agree with TRBD2. This CDR3 has 16 residues. Unmatched junction bases numbered 13, after V lost 3 bases and J lost 8 bases. The germline gives CDR1 SGHKS, CDR2 YYEKEE (reference sequence). CDR3 sequence (DNA): TGTGCCAGCAGCTCAACAGCCGGGACTAGGAACTATGAGCAGTTCTTC. This codes for CASSSTAGTRNYEQFF.

V usage is TRBV4-1 and J usage is TRBJ1-2; TRBD1 aligns across 7 bases. The ends lost 4 bases at V and 2 bases at J; junction bases unmatched: 7. The CDR3 is 15 amino acids. Germline V gene sequence: CDR1 MGHRA, CDR2 YSYEKL. CDR3 DNA: TGCGCCAGCAGCCGCCGACAGGGTTTGAACTATGGCTACACCTTC. Translating it yields CASSRRQGLNYGYTF.